The 5 T cell receptor beta chains presented below share a single source sample, sequenced in a study of T cell changes during pregnancy in multiple sclerosis. Some clones are missing from TCRdb's copy, which holds only in-frame ones; the method was immunoSEQ multiplex PCR. The sample records over 25,000 clones, 90% to 95% being singletons. This specimen was CD4+ T cells from peripheral blood mononuclear cells, taken in the second trimester of pregnancy. The receptor source for this set is a female donor with multiple sclerosis, enrolled in a pregnancy study.

The rearrangement links TRBV5-5 to TRBJ2-2; possible D gene TRBD2, 5 bases. Trimming shortened V by 0 bases and J by 5 bases, and 11 bases separated the two germline ends. Germline assignment: CDR1 SGHKS and CDR2 YYEKEE (reference sequence). There are 15 residues in the CDR3. The CDR3 sequence: CASSLELVSTGELFF. The CDR3 DNA sequence: TGTGCCAGCAGCTTGGAACTAGTATCGACCGGGGAGCTGTTTTTT.

V usage is TRBV7-3 and J usage is TRBJ1-5; tentatively, D is TRBD1 (6 bases). Germline values: CDR1 SGHTA, CDR2 FQGTGA. The V and J ends lost 5 bases and 7 bases respectively, with 12 bases between them. This CDR3 comprises 13 residues. This chain's CDR3 is CASSPGVGQPQHF. In DNA, the CDR3 is TGTGCCAGCAGCCCAGGGGTCGGACAGCCCCAGCATTTT.

The rearrangement links TRBV15 to TRBJ1-1; D remains unclear. Trimming left V 8 bases short and J 0 bases short, with 7 bases between. The germline gives CDR1 LNHNV, CDR2 YYDKDF (reference sequence). The length of the CDR3 is 12 residues. The CDR3 here is CATSRLNTEAFF. The CDR3 region has the DNA TGTGCCACCTCCAGGCTGAACACTGAAGCTTTCTTT.

The chain couples TRBV14 to TRBJ2-2; the D is unclear. The CDR3 consists of 16 residues. Germline V gene lookup returns CDR1 SGHDN and CDR2 FVKESK. V dropped 5 bases and J dropped 0 bases, with 13 bases sitting between them. The CDR3 DNA reads as TGTGCCAGCAGCGGTCGTCAATCGGCGAACACCGGGGAGCTGTTTTTT. This translates into CASSGRQSANTGELFF.

The V call is TRBV28, the J call TRBJ1-2; D not resolved. CDR1 MDHEN and CDR2 SYDVKM come from the germline V gene. V lost 2 bases, J lost 1 base, and 5 bases lay in between. The CDR3 has 13 amino acids. CDR3 sequence: CASSLVSNYGYTF. The CDR3 DNA reads as TGTGCCAGCAGTTTAGTCAGTAACTATGGCTACACCTTC.